These T cell receptor beta chains were read from a single sample in a study of shared clonotypes between healthy human individuals. Assay used: immunoSEQ multiplex PCR; TCRdb lists only in-frame clones, some missing. Of some 660,000 clones in the sample, 55% to 85% are singletons; the top ten hold around 2%. Material for sequencing was memory CD4+ T cells sorted from blood. Receptor source: a woman younger than 45 in good health. The CDR3 runs from the conserved cysteine through the conserved F or W. D genes are given only for firm matches. The size of a clone is reported for some rows only, either as once, few or many, or as a class for expanded clones.

CDR3aa: CASSQGYLVGTGAAGELFF; CDR3nt: TGCGCCAGCAGCCAAGGTTATTTGGTAGGGACAGGGGCGGCCGGGGAGCTGTTTTTT; len: 19; v_gene: TRBV4-1; d_gene: TRBD1; j_gene: TRBJ2-2; abundance: once
CDR3aa: CASSPGTGPVYEQYF; CDR3nt: TGTGCCAGCAGTCCGGGGACAGGCCCTGTCTACGAGCAGTACTTC; len: 15; v_gene: TRBV28; d_gene: TRBD1; j_gene: TRBJ2-7; abundance: few
CDR3aa: CASSGPRDEQYF; CDR3nt: TGTGCCAGCAGCGGCCCCAGGGACGAGCAGTACTTC; len: 12; v_gene: TRBV9; d_gene: NA; j_gene: TRBJ2-7; abundance: NA
CDR3aa: CARGDSPGSTPLHF; CDR3nt: TGTGCCAGGGGAGACAGCCCTGGGTCTACACCCCTCCACTTT; len: 14; v_gene: TRBV2; d_gene: NA; j_gene: TRBJ1-6; abundance: NA
CDR3aa: CASSFGQTGELFF; CDR3nt: TGCGCCAGCAGCTTCGGGCAGACCGGGGAGCTGTTTTTT; len: 13; v_gene: TRBV5-1; d_gene: NA; j_gene: TRBJ2-2; abundance: few
CDR3aa: CASSLQGAHNEQFF; CDR3nt: TGCGCCAGCAGCTTGCAGGGGGCGCATAATGAGCAGTTCTTC; len: 14; v_gene: TRBV5-1; d_gene: TRBD1; j_gene: TRBJ2-1; abundance: NA
CDR3aa: CASSSLGAGELEQFF; CDR3nt: TGTGCCAGCAGTTCGCTGGGGGCGGGAGAGCTTGAGCAGTTCTTC; len: 15; v_gene: TRBV27; d_gene: NA; j_gene: TRBJ2-1; abundance: once
CDR3aa: CAWSAGLSGNTIYF; CDR3nt: TGTGCCTGGAGTGCGGGGCTCTCTGGAAACACCATATATTTT; len: 14; v_gene: TRBV30; d_gene: NA; j_gene: TRBJ1-3; abundance: NA
CDR3aa: CASSYRQLDEQFF; CDR3nt: TGTGCCAGCAGTTACCGACAATTGGATGAGCAGTTCTTC; len: 13; v_gene: TRBV6-5; d_gene: NA; j_gene: TRBJ2-1; abundance: NA
CDR3aa: CASSQESTSGTYEQYF; CDR3nt: TGTGCCAGCAGCCAAGAATCTACTAGCGGGACCTACGAGCAGTACTTC; len: 16; v_gene: TRBV4-2; d_gene: TRBD2; j_gene: TRBJ2-7; abundance: NA
CDR3aa: CASSRDTYYEQYF; CDR3nt: TGTGCCAGCAGCCGGGACACATACTACGAGCAGTACTTC; len: 13; v_gene: TRBV28; d_gene: NA; j_gene: TRBJ2-7; abundance: NA
CDR3aa: CASSLAGGNTEAFF; CDR3nt: TGTGCCAGCAGCTTGGCAGGGGGAAACACTGAAGCTTTCTTT; len: 14; v_gene: TRBV5-4; d_gene: TRBD1; j_gene: TRBJ1-1; abundance: NA
CDR3aa: CASSPPVAPGTGELFF; CDR3nt: TGTGCCAGCTCACCACCGGTGGCCCCGGGGACCGGGGAGCTGTTTTTT; len: 16; v_gene: TRBV18; d_gene: NA; j_gene: TRBJ2-2; abundance: NA
CDR3aa: CASTLRRQGAIGETQYF; CDR3nt: TGTGCCAGCACCCTCCGGCGGCAGGGGGCTATAGGGGAGACCCAGTACTTC; len: 17; v_gene: TRBV25-1; d_gene: TRBD1; j_gene: TRBJ2-5; abundance: NA
CDR3aa: CASKTSGRAGETQYF; CDR3nt: TGTGCCAGCAAGACTAGCGGGAGGGCCGGGGAGACCCAGTACTTC; len: 15; v_gene: TRBV27; d_gene: TRBD2; j_gene: TRBJ2-5; abundance: few
CDR3aa: CAISESLQGASEAFF; CDR3nt: TGTGCCATCAGTGAGTCCCTACAGGGGGCCAGTGAAGCTTTCTTT; len: 15; v_gene: TRBV10-3; d_gene: TRBD1; j_gene: TRBJ1-1; abundance: NA
CDR3aa: CAISEAGRNYGYTF; CDR3nt: TGTGCCATCAGTGAGGCGGGTCGTAACTATGGCTACACCTTC; len: 14; v_gene: TRBV10-3; d_gene: NA; j_gene: TRBJ1-2; abundance: NA
CDR3aa: CASSSGPGNTIYF; CDR3nt: TGTGCCAGCAGCTCGGGCCCTGGAAACACCATATATTTT; len: 13; v_gene: TRBV11-2; d_gene: NA; j_gene: TRBJ1-3; abundance: NA
CDR3aa: CASRGDRRGGGYTF; CDR3nt: TGTGCCAGCAGAGGGGACAGGCGAGGAGGAGGCTACACCTTC; len: 14; v_gene: TRBV2; d_gene: TRBD1; j_gene: TRBJ1-2; abundance: NA
CDR3aa: CASSPTGQGLAQYF; CDR3nt: TGTGCCAGCAGCCCTACGGGACAGGGTCTTGCGCAGTACTTC; len: 14; v_gene: TRBV4-2; d_gene: TRBD1; j_gene: TRBJ2-7; abundance: NA
CDR3aa: CASSLMGQGMAGTGELFF; CDR3nt: TGTGCCAGCAGCTTAATGGGTCAGGGAATGGCCGGTACCGGGGAGCTGTTTTTT; len: 18; v_gene: TRBV7-3; d_gene: NA; j_gene: TRBJ2-2; abundance: many
CDR3aa: CASTSGTGRDNEQFF; CDR3nt: TGTGCCAGCACCTCCGGGACAGGGAGAGACAATGAGCAGTTCTTC; len: 15; v_gene: TRBV5-4; d_gene: TRBD1; j_gene: TRBJ2-1; abundance: NA
CDR3aa: CAWTGQGSTEAFF; CDR3nt: TGTGCCTGGACGGGACAGGGGAGTACTGAAGCTTTCTTT; len: 13; v_gene: TRBV30; d_gene: TRBD1; j_gene: TRBJ1-1; abundance: NA
CDR3aa: CASRLNEQGSGNTIYF; CDR3nt: TGCGCCAGCAGGCTAAATGAGCAGGGTTCAGGAAACACCATATATTTT; len: 16; v_gene: TRBV4-1; d_gene: NA; j_gene: TRBJ1-3; abundance: once
CDR3aa: CASSASGSDTGELFF; CDR3nt: TGTGCCAGCAGCGCGAGCGGGAGTGACACCGGGGAGCTGTTTTTT; len: 15; v_gene: TRBV9; d_gene: TRBD2; j_gene: TRBJ2-2; abundance: NA
CDR3aa: CASSLPDEIEQFF; CDR3nt: TGTGCCAGCAGCTTGCCCGACGAGATTGAGCAGTTCTTC; len: 13; v_gene: TRBV5-4; d_gene: NA; j_gene: TRBJ2-1; abundance: NA
CDR3aa: CASSYDRGANEQFF; CDR3nt: TGTGCCAGCAGTTACGATCGGGGGGCCAATGAGCAGTTCTTC; len: 14; v_gene: TRBV6-6; d_gene: NA; j_gene: TRBJ2-1; abundance: NA
CDR3aa: CASSLDQGIYNEQFF; CDR3nt: TGTGCCAGCAGCTTAGATCAGGGTATTTACAATGAGCAGTTCTTC; len: 15; v_gene: TRBV11-2; d_gene: NA; j_gene: TRBJ2-1; abundance: NA
CDR3aa: CASSLQRGSSYEQYF; CDR3nt: TGTGCCAGCAGTTTGCAGCGGGGGTCCTCCTACGAGCAGTACTTC; len: 15; v_gene: TRBV28; d_gene: TRBD2; j_gene: TRBJ2-7; abundance: NA